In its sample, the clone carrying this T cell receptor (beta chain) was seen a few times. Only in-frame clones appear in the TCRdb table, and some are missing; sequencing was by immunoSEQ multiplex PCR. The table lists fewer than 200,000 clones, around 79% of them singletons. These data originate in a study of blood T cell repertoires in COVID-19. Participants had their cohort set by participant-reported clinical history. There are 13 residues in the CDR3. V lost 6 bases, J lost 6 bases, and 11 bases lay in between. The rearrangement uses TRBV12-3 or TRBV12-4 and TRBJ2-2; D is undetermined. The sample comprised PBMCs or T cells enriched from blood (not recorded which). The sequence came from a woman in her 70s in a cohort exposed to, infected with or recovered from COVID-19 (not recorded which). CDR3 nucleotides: TGTGCCAGCAGCCCCCTCTTTGCCGGGGAGCTGTTTTTT. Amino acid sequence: CASSPLFAGELFF.